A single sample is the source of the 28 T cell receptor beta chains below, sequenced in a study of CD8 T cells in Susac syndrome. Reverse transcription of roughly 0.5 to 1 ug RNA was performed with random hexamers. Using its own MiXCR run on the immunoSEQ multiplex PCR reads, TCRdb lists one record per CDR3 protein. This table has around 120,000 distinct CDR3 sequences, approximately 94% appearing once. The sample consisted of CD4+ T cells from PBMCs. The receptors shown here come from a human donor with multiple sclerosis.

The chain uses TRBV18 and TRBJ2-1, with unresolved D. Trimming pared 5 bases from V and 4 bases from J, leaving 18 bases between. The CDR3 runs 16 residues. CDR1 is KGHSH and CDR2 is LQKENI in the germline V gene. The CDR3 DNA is TGTGCCAGCTCATCCGGCCCTAGATTCGCTTACAATGAGCAGTTCTTC. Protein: CASSSGPRFAYNEQFF.

CDR3 region: CASSSLIAGGQDTQYF. DNA for the CDR3: TGTGCCAGCAGCTCCTTGATAGCGGGGGGGCAAGATACGCAGTATTTT. The J gene is TRBJ2-3, the V gene TRBV7-6, with 11 bases aligning to TRBD2. Germline values: CDR1 SGHVS, CDR2 FNYEAQ. CDR3 length equals 16 residues. V was clipped by 4 bases and J by 5 bases; unmatched bases: 8. Looking up the rest from reference TRBV7-6 and TRBJ2-3 gives the full variable domain: GAGVSQSPRYKVTKRGQDVALRCDPISGHVSLYWYRQALGQGPEFLTYFNYEAQQDKSGLPNDRFSAERPEGSISTLTIQRTEQRDSAMYRCASSSLIAGGQDTQYFGPGTRLTVL.

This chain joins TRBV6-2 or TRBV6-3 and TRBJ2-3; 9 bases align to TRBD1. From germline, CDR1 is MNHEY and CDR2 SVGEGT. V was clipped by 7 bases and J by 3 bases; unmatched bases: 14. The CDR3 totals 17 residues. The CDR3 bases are TGTGCCAGCACCCACCTAACCGGGACAGGGAAGACAGATACGCAGTATTTT. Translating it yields CASTHLTGTGKTDTQYF.

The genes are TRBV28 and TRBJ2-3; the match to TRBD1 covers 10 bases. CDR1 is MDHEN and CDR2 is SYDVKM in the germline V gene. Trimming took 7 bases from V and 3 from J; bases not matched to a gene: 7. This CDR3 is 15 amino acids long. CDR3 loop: CASILDRGRTDTQYF. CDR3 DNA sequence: TGTGCCAGCATCCTGGACAGGGGGAGGACAGATACGCAGTATTTT.

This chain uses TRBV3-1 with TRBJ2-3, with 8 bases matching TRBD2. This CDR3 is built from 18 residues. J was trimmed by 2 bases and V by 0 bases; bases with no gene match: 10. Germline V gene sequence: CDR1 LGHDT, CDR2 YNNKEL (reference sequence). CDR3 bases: TGTGCCAGCAGCCAAGATTGGCCGAGCGGGGGATCCACAGATACGCAGTATTTT. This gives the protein CASSQDWPSGGSTDTQYF.

DNA of the CDR3: TGTGCCATCAGTGTATCGGGAGCGGGCACAGATACGCAGTATTTT. Its protein is CAISVSGAGTDTQYF. The V gene is TRBV10-3, the J gene TRBJ2-3; a weak D match, TRBD2 (6 bases). There are 15 residues in the CDR3. The germline gives CDR1 ENHRY, CDR2 SYGVKD. The ends were cut back, 4 bases at V and 1 base at J, with 12 bases in the middle.

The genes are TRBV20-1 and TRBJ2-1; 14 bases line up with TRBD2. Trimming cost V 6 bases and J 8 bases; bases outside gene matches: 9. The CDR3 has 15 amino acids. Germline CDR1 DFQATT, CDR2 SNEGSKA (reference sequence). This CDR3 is CSATSGTSGSYEQFF. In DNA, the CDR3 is TGCAGTGCCACCTCCGGGACTAGCGGGAGCTATGAGCAGTTCTTC.

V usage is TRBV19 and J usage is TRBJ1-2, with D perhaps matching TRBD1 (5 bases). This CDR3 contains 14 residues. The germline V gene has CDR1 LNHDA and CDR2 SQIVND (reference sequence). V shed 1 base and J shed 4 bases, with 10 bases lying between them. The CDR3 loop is CASSIGGAGYGYTF. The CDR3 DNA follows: TGTGCCAGTAGTATAGGGGGCGCAGGCTATGGCTACACCTTC.

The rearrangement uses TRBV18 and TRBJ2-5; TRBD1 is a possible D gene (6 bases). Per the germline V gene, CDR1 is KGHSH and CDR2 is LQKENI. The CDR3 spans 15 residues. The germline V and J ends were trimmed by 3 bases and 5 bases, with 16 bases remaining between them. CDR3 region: CASSPFGQPGETQYF. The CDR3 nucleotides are TGTGCCAGCTCACCGTTTGGACAGCCAGGGGAGACCCAGTACTTC.

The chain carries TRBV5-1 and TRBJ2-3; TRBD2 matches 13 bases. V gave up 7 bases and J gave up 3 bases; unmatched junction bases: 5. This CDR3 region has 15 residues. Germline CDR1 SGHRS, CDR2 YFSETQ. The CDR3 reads CASGLAGDGTDTQYF. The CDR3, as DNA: TGCGCCAGCGGACTAGCGGGGGACGGGACAGATACGCAGTATTTT.

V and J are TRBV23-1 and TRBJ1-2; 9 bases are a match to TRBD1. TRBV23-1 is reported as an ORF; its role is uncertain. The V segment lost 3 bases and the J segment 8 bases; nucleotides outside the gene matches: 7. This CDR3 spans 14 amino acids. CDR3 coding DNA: TGCGCCAGCAGTCACGCCACAGGGGGCGTAGGCTACACCTTC. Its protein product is CASSHATGGVGYTF.

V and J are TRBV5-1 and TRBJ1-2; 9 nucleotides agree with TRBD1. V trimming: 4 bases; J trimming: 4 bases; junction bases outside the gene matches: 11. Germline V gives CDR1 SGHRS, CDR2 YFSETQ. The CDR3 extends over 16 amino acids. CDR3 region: CASSRAGTGTLYGYTF. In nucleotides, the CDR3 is TGCGCCAGCAGCCGTGCCGGGACAGGGACTCTCTATGGCTACACCTTC.

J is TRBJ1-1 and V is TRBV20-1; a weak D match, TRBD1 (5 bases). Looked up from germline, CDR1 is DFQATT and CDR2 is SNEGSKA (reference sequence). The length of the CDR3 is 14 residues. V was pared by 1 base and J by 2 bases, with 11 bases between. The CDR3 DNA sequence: TGCAGTGCTAGAGCGTTACAGGAAAACACTGAAGCTTTCTTT. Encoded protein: CSARALQENTEAFF.

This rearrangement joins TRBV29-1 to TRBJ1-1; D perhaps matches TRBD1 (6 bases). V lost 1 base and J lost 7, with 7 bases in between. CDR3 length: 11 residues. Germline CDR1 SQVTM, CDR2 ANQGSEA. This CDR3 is CSVEGTVEAFF. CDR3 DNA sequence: TGCAGCGTTGAAGGGACAGTTGAAGCTTTCTTT.

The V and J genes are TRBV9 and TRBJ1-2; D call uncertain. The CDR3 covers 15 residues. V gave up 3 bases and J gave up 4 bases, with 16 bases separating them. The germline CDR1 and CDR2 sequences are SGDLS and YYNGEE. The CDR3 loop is CASSDPDGLSYGYTF. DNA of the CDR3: TGTGCCAGCAGCGACCCGGACGGCCTATCCTATGGCTACACCTTC. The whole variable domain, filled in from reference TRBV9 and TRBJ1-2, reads DSGVTQTPKHLITATGQRVTLRCSPRSGDLSVYWYQQSLDQGLQFLIQYYNGEERAKGNILERFSAQQFPDLHSELNLSSLELGDSALYFCASSDPDGLSYGYTFGSGTRLTVV.

The CDR3 DNA sequence: TGTGCCAGCAGCCGCACTATCGGGGAGACCCAGTACTTC. It codes for CASSRTIGETQYF. V gene TRBV14 combines with J gene TRBJ2-5; D unresolved. Trimming left V 4 bases short and J 5 bases short, with 11 bases between. The CDR3 consists of 13 residues. The germline CDR1 and CDR2 sequences are SGHDN and FVKESK.

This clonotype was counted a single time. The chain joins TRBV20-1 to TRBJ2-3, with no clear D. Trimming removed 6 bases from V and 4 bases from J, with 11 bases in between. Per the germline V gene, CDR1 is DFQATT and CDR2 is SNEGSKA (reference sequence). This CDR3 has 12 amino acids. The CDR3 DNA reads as TGCAGTGCCCCACATAGATCAGATACGCAGTATTTT. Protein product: CSAPHRSDTQYF.

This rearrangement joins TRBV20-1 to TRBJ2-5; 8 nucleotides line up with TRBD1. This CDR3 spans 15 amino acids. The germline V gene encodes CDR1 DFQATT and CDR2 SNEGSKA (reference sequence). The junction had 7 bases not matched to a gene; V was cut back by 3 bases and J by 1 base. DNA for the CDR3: TGCAGTGCTAGGGGGGACAGGCCCTTCCAAGAGACCCAGTACTTC. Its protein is CSARGDRPFQETQYF.

The CDR3 protein is CATESGQGRKLFF. CDR3 in DNA: TGTGCCACTGAGTCGGGACAGGGAAGAAAACTGTTTTTT. V usage is TRBV19 and J usage is TRBJ1-4; 9 bases agree with TRBD1. Germline V gene data show CDR1 as LNHDA and CDR2 as SQIVND (reference sequence). The CDR3 is 13 residues long. The trim removed 10 bases at V and 10 bases at J, leaving 10 bases unmatched.

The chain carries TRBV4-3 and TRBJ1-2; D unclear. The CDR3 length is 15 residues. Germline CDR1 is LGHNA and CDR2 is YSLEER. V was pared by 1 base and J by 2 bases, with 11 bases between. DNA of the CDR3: TGCGCCAGCAGCCAAGGACTACTAGGAAACTATGGCTACACCTTC. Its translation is CASSQGLLGNYGYTF.

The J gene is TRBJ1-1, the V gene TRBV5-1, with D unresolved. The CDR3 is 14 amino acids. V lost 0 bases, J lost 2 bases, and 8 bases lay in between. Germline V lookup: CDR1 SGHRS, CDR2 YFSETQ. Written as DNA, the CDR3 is TGCGCCAGCAGCTTGGTTACGGACAACACTGAAGCTTTCTTT. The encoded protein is CASSLVTDNTEAFF.

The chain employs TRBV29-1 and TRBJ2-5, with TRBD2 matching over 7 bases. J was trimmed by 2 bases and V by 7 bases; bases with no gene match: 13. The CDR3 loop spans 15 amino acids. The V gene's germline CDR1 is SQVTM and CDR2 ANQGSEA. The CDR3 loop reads CSARRTSESQETQYF. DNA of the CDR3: TGCAGCGCTCGGCGGACTAGTGAAAGTCAAGAGACCCAGTACTTC.

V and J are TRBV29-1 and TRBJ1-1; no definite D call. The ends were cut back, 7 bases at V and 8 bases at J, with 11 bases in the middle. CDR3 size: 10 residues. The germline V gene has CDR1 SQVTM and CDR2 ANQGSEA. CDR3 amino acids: CSGLGREAFF. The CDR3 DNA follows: TGCAGCGGGCTTGGAAGGGAAGCTTTCTTT.

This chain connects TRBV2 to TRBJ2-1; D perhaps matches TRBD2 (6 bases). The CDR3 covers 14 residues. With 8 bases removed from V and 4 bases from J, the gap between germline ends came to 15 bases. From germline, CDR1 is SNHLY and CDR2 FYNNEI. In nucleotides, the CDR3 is TGTGCCAGCTCTACTAGCCCGCGGTACAATGAGCAGTTCTTC. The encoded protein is CASSTSPRYNEQFF.

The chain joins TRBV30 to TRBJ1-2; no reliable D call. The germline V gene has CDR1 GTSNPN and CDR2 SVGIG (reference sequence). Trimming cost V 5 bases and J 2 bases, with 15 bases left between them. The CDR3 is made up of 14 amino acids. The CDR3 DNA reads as TGTGCCTGGGGTCCCTCCGGGCAGAACTATGGCTACACCTTC. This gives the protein CAWGPSGQNYGYTF. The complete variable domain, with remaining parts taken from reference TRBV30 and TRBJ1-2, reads SQTIHQWPATLVQPVGSPLSLECTVEGTSNPNLYWYRQAAGRGLQLLFYSVGIGQISSEVPQNLSASRPQDRQFILSSKKLLLSDSGFYLCAWGPSGQNYGYTFGSGTRLTVV.

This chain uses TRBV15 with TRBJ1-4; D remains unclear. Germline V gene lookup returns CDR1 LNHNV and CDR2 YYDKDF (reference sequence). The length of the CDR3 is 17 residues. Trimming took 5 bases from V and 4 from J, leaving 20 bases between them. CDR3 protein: CATSGNRLRANNEKLFF. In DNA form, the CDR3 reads TGTGCCACCAGCGGAAATCGGCTCCGGGCCAATAATGAAAAACTGTTTTTT.

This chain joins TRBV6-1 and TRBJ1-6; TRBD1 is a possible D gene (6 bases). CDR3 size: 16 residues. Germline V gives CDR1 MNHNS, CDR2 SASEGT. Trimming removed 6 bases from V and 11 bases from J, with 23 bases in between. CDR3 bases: TGTGCCAGCAGGCCTCCCGGGGGCGCAGCCGGGACACCCCTCCACTTT. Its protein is CASRPPGGAAGTPLHF.

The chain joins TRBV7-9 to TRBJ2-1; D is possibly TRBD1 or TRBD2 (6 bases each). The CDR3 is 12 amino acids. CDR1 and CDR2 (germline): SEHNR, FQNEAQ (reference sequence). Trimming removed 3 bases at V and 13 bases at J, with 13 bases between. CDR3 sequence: CASSFAGGPQFF. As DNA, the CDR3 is TGTGCCAGCAGCTTTGCCGGGGGCCCACAGTTCTTC. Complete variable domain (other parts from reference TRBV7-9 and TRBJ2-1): DTGVSQNPRHKITKRGQNVTFRCDPISEHNRLYWYRQTLGQGPEFLTYFQNEAQLEKSRLLSDRFSAERPKGSFSTLEIQRTEQGDSAMYLCASSFAGGPQFFGPGTRLTVL.